Listed below are T cell receptor beta chains from one sample, sequenced in a study of T cells in Graves' hyperthyroidism and ophthalmopathy. TCRdb reprocessed the multiplex PCR reads with MiXCR, giving one entry per CDR3 protein. The repertoire holds some 550,000 distinct CDR3 sequences, with more than 15% as singletons. Sequenced input: blood. These receptor sequences come from a woman between 40 and 50 years old with Graves' ophthalmopathy. The CDR3 runs from the conserved cysteine through the conserved F or W. The D gene is left open where the match is weak. Expanded clones get a size class; other rows say once, few or many, or leave the size out.

v_call	j_call	d_call	clone_size	cdr3_nt	cdr3_aa
TRBV20-1	TRBJ2-7	-	many	TGCAGTGCTAACCTAGGCGGTATCTACGAGCAGTACTTC	CSANLGGIYEQYF
TRBV5-1	TRBJ2-6	TRBD1	few	TGCGCCAGCAGCCCCTCTACAGGGGCCGGGGCCAACGTCCTGACTTTC	CASSPSTGAGANVLTF
TRBV6-5	TRBJ1-1	-	many	TGTGCCAGCAGTTACTCTTCAGGTTCCTCCACTGAAGCTTTCTTT	CASSYSSGSSTEAFF
TRBV27	TRBJ1-3	-	-	TGTGCCAGCAGGTCACTTCGAGGCTCTGGAAACACCATATATTTT	CASRSLRGSGNTIYF
TRBV20-1	TRBJ2-7	-	many	TGCAGTGCTAGAGATCGGTCCGGGATCTCCTACGAGCAGTACTTC	CSARDRSGISYEQYF
TRBV6-1	TRBJ1-5	-	-	TGTGCCAGCAGGGAAGCCGGCAATCAGCCCCAGCATTTT	CASREAGNQPQHF
TRBV28	TRBJ2-1	-	-	TGTGCCAGCAGTTTATATACGGGGAATGAGCAGTTCTTC	CASSLYTGNEQFF
TRBV28	TRBJ2-5	-	-	TGTGCCAGCAGTTTGATATTGGGGACCCAGTACTTC	CASSLILGTQYF
TRBV20-1	TRBJ1-4	-	many	TGCAGTGCTAGAGATTCCCTGGGAGAAAAACTGTTTTTT	CSARDSLGEKLFF
TRBV20-1	TRBJ2-3	TRBD2	many	TGCAGTGCTGCATCACTAGCGGGAACAGATACGCAGTATTTT	CSAASLAGTDTQYF
TRBV7-6	TRBJ1-3	-	many	TGTGCCAGCAGCTTAGGGGCCCTTGACAGTCCCGGAAACACCATATATTTT	CASSLGALDSPGNTIYF
TRBV6-1	TRBJ1-5	-	few	TGTGCCGGCGGCCCAGCCGGGGGGGGGGGTCAGCCCCAGCATTTT	CAGGPAGGGGQPQHF
TRBV12-3/TRBV12-4	TRBJ2-4	-	-	TGTGCCAGCAGTTTAAGGGGGGCGGCCAAAAACATTCAGTACTTC	CASSLRGAAKNIQYF
TRBV5-1	TRBJ2-5	TRBD2	few	TGCGCCAGCAGCCCCAACTTGGGGAGCGGGGTCGGGGAGACCCAGTACTTC	CASSPNLGSGVGETQYF
TRBV25-1	TRBJ2-5	TRBD2	few	TGTGCCAGCAGTGCAAGCCCCACTAGCGGGGGGAAAGAGACCCAGTACTTC	CASSASPTSGGKETQYF
TRBV7-3	TRBJ2-7	TRBD2	many	TGTGCCAGCAGCTTTCTAGCGGGAGTTGACTTTTACGAGCAGTACTTC	CASSFLAGVDFYEQYF
TRBV11-2	TRBJ2-1	-	many	TGTGCCAGCAGCTTAGGCTTTATGACCGACAATGAGCAGTTCTTC	CASSLGFMTDNEQFF
TRBV29-1	TRBJ2-7	TRBD1	few	TGCAGCGTGTCACAGGGGAACGAGCAGTACTTC	CSVSQGNEQYF
TRBV29-1	TRBJ1-5	-	-	TGCAGCGTTTCACAGGGAGGGGACCAGCCCCAGCATTTT	CSVSQGGDQPQHF
TRBV5-5	TRBJ1-5	-	few	TGTGCCAGCAGCTCCCTGGGTTTTAGCAATCAGCCCCAGCATTTT	CASSSLGFSNQPQHF
TRBV11-2	TRBJ1-1	-	many	TGTGCCAGCAGCTTGAAAGAGACTGAAGCTTTCTTT	CASSLKETEAFF
TRBV12-3/TRBV12-4	TRBJ1-1	-	many	TGTGCCAGCACCGCTACGACAGTAAACACTGAAGCTTTCTTT	CASTATTVNTEAFF
TRBV20-1	TRBJ1-1	TRBD1	many	TGCAGTGCGCCCCCAGGGGGCGGCACTGAAGCTTTCTTT	CSAPPGGGTEAFF
TRBV18	TRBJ2-3	-	-	TGTGCCAGCTCGTCGACAGCTACCAGCAGAGATACGCAGTATTTT	CASSSTATSRDTQYF
TRBV3-1	TRBJ1-6	-	many	TGTGCCAGCAGCCAAGATGTACAGAGCTCCTATAATTCACCCCTCCACTTT	CASSQDVQSSYNSPLHF
TRBV20-1	TRBJ2-7	TRBD2	few	TGCAGTCCCCTTAGAGCGGGAGGGCCATACTACGAGCAGTACTTC	CSPLRAGGPYYEQYF
TRBV20-1	TRBJ2-1	TRBD2	-	TGCAGTGCTCAGTTAGCGGGGGACTACAATGAGCAGTTCTTC	CSAQLAGDYNEQFF
TRBV3-1	TRBJ2-5	-	-	TGTGCCAGCAGCCAAGAACGGTACCAAGAGACCCAGTACTTC	CASSQERYQETQYF
TRBV7-2	TRBJ1-1	-	many	TGTGCCAGCAGCTTAGGGGGACACTTGAACACTGAAGCTTTCTTT	CASSLGGHLNTEAFF
TRBV27	TRBJ2-1	-	few	TGTACCAGCAGTTTGAACAGGGCGGCCTACAATGAGCAGTTCTTC	CTSSLNRAAYNEQFF
TRBV11-2	TRBJ2-1	TRBD1	many	TGTGCCAGCAGCTTAGCTGGGACAGTGGACTACAATGAGCAGTTCTTC	CASSLAGTVDYNEQFF